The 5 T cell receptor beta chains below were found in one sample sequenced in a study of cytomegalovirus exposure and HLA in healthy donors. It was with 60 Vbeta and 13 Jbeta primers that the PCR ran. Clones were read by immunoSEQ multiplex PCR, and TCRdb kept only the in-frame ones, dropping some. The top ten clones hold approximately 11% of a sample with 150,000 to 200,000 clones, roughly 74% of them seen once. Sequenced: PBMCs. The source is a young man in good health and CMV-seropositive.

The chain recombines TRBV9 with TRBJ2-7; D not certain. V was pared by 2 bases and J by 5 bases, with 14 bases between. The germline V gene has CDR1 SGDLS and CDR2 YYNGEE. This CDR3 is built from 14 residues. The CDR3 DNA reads TGTGCCAGCAGCGTCGAGTCGACAATACACGAGCAGTACTTC. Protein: CASSVESTIHEQYF. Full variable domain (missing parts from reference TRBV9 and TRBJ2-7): DSGVTQTPKHLITATGQRVTLRCSPRSGDLSVYWYQQSLDQGLQFLIQYYNGEERAKGNILERFSAQQFPDLHSELNLSSLELGDSALYFCASSVESTIHEQYFGPGTRLTVT.

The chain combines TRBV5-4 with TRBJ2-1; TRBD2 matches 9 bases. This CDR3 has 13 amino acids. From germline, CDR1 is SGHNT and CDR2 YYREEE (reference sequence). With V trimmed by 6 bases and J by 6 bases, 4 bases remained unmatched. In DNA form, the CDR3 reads TGTGCCAGCAATAGCGGGGGTGGCAATGAGCAGTTCTTC. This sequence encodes CASNSGGGNEQFF.

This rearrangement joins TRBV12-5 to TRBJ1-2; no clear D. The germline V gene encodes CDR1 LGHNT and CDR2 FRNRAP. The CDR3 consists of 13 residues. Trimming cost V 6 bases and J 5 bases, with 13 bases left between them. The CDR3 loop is CASGVDTAYGYTF. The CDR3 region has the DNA TGTGCTAGTGGGGTAGACACGGCGTATGGCTACACCTTC.

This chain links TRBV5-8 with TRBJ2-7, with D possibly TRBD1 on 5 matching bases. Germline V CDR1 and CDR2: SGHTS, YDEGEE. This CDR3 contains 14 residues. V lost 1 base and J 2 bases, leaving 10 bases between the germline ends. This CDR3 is CASSLSAGTYEQYF. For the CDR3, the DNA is TGTGCCAGCAGCTTGTCGGCAGGGACCTACGAGCAGTACTTC.

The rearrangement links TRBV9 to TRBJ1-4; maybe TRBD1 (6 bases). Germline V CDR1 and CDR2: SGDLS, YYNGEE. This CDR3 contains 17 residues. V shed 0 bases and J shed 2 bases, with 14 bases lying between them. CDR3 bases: TGTGCCAGCAGCGTAGAAGGACAGCTGGGGACTAATGAAAAACTGTTTTTT. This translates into CASSVEGQLGTNEKLFF.